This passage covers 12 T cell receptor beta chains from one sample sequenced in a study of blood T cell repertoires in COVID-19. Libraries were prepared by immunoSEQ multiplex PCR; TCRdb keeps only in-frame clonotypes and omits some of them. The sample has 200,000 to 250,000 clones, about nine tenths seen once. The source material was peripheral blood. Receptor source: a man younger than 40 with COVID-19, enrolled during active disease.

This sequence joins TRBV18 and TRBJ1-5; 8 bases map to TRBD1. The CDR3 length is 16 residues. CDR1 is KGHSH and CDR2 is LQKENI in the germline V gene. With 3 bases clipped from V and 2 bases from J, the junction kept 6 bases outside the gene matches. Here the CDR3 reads CASSPTTGGGNQPQHF. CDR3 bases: TGTGCCAGCTCACCCACCACAGGGGGTGGCAATCAGCCCCAGCATTTT.

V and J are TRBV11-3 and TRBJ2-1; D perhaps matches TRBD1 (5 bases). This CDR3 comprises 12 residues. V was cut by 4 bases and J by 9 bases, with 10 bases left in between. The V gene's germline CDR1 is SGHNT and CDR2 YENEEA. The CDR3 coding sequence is TGTGCCAGCAGCTCGGACACGGTTGAGCAGTTCTTC. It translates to CASSSDTVEQFF.

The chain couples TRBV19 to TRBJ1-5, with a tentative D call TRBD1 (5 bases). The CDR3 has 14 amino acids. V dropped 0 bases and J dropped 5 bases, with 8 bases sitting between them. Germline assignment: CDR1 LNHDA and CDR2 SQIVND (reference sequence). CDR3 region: CASSIDGGDQPQHF. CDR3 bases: TGTGCCAGTAGTATAGACGGGGGGGATCAGCCCCAGCATTTT.

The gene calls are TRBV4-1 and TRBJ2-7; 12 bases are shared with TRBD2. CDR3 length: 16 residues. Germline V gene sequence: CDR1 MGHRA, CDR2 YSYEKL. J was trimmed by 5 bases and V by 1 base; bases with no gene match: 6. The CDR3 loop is CASSQGGLAGFDEQYF. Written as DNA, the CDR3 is TGCGCCAGCAGCCAAGGAGGACTAGCGGGGTTCGACGAGCAGTACTTC.

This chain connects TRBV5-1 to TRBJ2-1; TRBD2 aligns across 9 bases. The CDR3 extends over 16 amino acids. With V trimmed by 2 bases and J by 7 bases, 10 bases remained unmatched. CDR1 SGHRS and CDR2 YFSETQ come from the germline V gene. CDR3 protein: CASSLVPGTSQNEQFF. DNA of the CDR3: TGCGCCAGCAGCTTAGTACCCGGGACTAGCCAAAATGAGCAGTTCTTC.

The CDR3 DNA reads as TGTGCCAGCAGCTCCTCGGTGCGGAACACTGAAGCTTTCTTT. Its protein is CASSSSVRNTEAFF. The chain has TRBV7-9 and TRBJ1-1; no clear D. There are 14 residues in the CDR3. Trimming removed 4 bases from V and 1 base from J, with 10 bases in between. Germline V gene sequence: CDR1 SEHNR, CDR2 FQNEAQ (reference sequence).

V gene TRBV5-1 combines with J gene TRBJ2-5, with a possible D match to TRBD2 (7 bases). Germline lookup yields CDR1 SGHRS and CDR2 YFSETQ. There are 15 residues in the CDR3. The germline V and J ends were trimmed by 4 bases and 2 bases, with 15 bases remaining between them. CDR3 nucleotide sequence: TGCGCCAGCAGCCCCTGGGGGGGCTCACAAGAGACCCAGTACTTC. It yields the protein CASSPWGGSQETQYF.

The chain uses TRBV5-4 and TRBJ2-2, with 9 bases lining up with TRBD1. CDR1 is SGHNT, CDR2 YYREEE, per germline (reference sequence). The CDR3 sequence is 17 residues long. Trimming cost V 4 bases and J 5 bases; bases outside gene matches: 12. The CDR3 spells CASSNIQGALGTGELFF. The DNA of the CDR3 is TGTGCCAGCAGCAACATACAGGGGGCCCTGGGGACCGGGGAGCTGTTTTTT.

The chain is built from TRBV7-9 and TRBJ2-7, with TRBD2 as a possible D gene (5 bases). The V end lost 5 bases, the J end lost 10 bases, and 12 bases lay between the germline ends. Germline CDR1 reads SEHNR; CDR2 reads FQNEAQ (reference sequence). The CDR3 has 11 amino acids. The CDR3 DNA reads TGTGCCAGCAGCCGAGGGCTCTCCCAGTACTTC. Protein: CASSRGLSQYF.

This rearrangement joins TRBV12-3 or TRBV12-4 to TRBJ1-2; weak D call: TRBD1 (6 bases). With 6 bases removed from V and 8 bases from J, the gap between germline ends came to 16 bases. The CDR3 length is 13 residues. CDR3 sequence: CASRSRGAVGYTF. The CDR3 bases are TGTGCCAGCAGATCTCGGGGGGCAGTAGGCTACACCTTC.

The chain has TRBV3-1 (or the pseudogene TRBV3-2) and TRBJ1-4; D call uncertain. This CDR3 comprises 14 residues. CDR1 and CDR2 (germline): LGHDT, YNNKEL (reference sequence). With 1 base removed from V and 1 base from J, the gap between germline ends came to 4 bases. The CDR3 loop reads CASSQVRTNEKLFF. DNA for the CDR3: TGTGCCAGCAGCCAAGTCAGAACTAATGAAAAACTGTTTTTT.

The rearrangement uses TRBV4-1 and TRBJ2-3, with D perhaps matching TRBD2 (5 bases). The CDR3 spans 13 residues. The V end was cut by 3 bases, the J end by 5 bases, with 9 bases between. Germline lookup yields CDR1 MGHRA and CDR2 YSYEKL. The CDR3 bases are TGCGCCAGCAGCCAGCTAGCCCGAGATACGCAGTATTTT. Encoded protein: CASSQLARDTQYF.